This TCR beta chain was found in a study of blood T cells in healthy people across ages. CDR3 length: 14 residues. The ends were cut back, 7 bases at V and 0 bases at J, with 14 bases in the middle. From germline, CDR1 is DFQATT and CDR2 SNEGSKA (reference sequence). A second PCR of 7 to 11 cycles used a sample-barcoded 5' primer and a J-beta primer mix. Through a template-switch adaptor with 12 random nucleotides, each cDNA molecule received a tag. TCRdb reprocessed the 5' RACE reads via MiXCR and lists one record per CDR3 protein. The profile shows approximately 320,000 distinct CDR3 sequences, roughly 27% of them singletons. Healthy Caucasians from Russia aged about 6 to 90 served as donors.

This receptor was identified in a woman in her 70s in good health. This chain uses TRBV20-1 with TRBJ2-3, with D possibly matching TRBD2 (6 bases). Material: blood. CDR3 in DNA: TGCAGTGTTAAGATAGCGGAGAGCACAGATACGCAGTATTTT. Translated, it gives CSVKIAESTDTQYF.